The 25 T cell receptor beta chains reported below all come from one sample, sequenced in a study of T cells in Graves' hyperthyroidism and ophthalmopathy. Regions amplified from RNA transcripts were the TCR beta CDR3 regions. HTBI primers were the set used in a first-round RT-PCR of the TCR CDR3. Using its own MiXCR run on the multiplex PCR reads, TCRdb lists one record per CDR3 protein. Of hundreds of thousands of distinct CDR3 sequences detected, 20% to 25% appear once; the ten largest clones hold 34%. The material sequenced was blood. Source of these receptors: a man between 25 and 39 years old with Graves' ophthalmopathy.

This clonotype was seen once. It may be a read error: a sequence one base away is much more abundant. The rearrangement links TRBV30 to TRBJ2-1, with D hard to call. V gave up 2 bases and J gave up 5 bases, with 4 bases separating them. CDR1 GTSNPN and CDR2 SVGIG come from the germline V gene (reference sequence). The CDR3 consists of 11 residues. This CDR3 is CAWSRDNEQFF. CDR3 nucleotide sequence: TGTGCCTGGAGTCGGGACAATGAGCAGTTCTTC.

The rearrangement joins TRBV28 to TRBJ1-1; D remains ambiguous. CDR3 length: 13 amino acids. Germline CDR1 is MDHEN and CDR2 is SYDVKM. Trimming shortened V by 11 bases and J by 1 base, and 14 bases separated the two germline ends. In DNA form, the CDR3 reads TGTGCCTCATTCACCTCGGGGAACACTGAAGCTTTCTTT. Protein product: CASFTSGNTEAFF.

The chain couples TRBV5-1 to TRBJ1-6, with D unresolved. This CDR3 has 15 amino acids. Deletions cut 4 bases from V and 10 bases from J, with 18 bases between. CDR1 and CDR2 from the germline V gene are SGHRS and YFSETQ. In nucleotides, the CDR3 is TGCGCCAGCAGCGCCGGACCCCTCGATGGGTCACCCCTCCACTTT. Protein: CASSAGPLDGSPLHF. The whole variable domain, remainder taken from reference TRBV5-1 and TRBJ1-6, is KAGVTQTPRYLIKTRGQQVTLSCSPISGHRSVSWYQQTPGQGLQFLFEYFSETQRNKGNFPGRFSGRQFSNSRSEMNVSTLELGDSALYLCASSAGPLDGSPLHFGNGTRLTVT.

The CDR3 protein is CATADRAKSTDTQYF. DNA for the CDR3: TGTGCCACCGCGGACAGGGCTAAATCCACAGATACGCAGTATTTT. The chain carries TRBV19 and TRBJ2-3; 8 bases are shared with TRBD1. The V segment lost 10 bases and the J segment 2 bases; nucleotides outside the gene matches: 11. The CDR3 totals 15 residues. CDR1 and CDR2 from the germline V gene are LNHDA and SQIVND (reference sequence).

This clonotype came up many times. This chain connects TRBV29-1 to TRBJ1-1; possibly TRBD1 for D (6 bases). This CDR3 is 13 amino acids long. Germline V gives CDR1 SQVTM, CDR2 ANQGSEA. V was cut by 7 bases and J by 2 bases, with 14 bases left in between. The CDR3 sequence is CSAPGHLNTEAFF. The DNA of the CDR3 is TGCAGCGCGCCGGGACACTTAAACACTGAAGCTTTCTTT.

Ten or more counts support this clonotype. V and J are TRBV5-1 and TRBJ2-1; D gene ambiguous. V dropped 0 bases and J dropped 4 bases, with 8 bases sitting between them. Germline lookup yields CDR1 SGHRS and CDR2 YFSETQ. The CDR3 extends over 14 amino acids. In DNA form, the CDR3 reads TGCGCCAGCAGCTTGGATCCCCAGTACAATGAGCAGTTCTTC. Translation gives CASSLDPQYNEQFF.

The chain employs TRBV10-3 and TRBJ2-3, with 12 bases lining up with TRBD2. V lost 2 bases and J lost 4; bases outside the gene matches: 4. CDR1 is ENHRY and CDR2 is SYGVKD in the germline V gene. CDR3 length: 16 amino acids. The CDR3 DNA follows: TGTGCCATCAGTGAGACTAGCGGGAGGAAGGCAGATACGCAGTATTTT. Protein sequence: CAISETSGRKADTQYF.

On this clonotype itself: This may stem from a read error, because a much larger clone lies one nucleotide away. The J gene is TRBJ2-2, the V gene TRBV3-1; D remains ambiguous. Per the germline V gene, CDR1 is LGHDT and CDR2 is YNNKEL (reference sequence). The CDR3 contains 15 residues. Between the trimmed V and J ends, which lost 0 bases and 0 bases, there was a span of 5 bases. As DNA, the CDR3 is TGTGCCAGCAGCCAAGAGGGCGCGAACACCGGGGAGCTGTTTTTT. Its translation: CASSQEGANTGELFF.

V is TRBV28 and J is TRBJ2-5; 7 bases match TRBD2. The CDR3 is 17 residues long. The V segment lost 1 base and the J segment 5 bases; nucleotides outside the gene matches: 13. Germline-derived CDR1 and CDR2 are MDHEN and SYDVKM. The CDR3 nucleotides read TGTGCCAGCAGTTTATTTCCTAGCGGAGTTCGTATGGAGACCCAGTACTTC. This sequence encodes CASSLFPSGVRMETQYF.

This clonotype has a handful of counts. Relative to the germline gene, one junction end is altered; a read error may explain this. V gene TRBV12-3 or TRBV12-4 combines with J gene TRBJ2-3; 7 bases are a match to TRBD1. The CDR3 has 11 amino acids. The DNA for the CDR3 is TGTGCCAGCAGAACAGGGGATAAGCAGTATTTT. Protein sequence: CASRTGDKQYF.

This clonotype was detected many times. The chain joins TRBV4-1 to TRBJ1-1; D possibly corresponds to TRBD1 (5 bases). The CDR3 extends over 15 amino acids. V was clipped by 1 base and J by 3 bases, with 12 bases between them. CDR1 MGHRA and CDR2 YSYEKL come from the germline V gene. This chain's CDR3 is CASSQVRGSDTEAFF. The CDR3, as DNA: TGCGCCAGCAGCCAAGTGCGGGGGTCCGACACTGAAGCTTTCTTT.

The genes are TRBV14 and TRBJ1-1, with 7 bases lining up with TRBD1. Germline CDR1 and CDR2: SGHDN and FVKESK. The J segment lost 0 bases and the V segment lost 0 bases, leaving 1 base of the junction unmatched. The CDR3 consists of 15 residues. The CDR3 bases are TGTGCCAGCAGCCAAGAACAGGGGCTGAACACTGAAGCTTTCTTT. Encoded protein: CASSQEQGLNTEAFF.

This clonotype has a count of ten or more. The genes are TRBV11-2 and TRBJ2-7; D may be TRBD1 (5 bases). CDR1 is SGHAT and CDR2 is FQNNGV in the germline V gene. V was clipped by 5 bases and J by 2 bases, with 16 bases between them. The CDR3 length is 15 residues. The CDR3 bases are TGTGCCAGCAGCGAGAGCTCAGGGTTCGCCTACGAGCAGTACTTC. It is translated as CASSESSGFAYEQYF.

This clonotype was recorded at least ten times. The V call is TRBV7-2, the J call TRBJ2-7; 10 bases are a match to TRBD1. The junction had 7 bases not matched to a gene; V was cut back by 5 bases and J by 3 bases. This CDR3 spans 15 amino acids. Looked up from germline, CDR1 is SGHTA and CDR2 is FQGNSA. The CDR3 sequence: CASSGDRGPIYEQYF. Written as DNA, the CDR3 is TGTGCCAGCAGCGGAGACAGGGGGCCCATCTACGAGCAGTACTTC.

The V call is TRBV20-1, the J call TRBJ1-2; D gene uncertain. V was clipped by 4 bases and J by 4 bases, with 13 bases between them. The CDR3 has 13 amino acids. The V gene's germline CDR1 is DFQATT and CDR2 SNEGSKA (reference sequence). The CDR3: CSANKNGRYGYTF. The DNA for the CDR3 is TGCAGTGCTAATAAGAACGGTCGCTATGGCTACACCTTC.

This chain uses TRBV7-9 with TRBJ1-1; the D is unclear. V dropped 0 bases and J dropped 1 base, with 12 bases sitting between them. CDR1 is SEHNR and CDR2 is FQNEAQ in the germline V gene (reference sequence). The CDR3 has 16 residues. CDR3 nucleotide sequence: TGTGCCAGCAGCTTAGCGGTCGGGAACAGGAACACTGAAGCTTTCTTT. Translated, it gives CASSLAVGNRNTEAFF.

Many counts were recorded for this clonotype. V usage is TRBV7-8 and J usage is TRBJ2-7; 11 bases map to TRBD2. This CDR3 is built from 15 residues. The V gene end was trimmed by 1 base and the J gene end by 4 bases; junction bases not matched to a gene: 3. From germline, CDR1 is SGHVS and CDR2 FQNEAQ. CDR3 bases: TGTGCCAGCAGCTTAGGGGCTAGCGGGAGGTACGAGCAGTACTTC. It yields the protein CASSLGASGRYEQYF.

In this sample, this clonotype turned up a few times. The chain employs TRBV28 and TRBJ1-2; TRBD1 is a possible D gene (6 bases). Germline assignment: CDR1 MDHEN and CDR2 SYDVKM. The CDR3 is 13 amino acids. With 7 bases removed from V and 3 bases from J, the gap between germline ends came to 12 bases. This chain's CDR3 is CASNEQGYYGYTF. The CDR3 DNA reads TGTGCCAGCAATGAACAGGGATACTATGGCTACACCTTC.

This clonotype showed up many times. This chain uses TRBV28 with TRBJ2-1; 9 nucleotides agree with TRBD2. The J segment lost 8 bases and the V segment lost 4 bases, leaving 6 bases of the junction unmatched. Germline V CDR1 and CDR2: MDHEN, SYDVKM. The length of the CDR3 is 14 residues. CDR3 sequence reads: CASSSGTSFHEQFF. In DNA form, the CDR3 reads TGTGCCAGCAGTTCGGGGACTAGCTTCCATGAGCAGTTCTTC.

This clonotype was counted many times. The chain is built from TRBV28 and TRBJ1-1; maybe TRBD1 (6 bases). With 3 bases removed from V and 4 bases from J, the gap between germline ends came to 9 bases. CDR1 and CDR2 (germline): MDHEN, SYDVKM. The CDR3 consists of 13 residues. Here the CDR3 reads CASSFPRGTEAFF. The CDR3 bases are TGTGCCAGCAGTTTCCCCAGGGGCACTGAAGCTTTCTTT.

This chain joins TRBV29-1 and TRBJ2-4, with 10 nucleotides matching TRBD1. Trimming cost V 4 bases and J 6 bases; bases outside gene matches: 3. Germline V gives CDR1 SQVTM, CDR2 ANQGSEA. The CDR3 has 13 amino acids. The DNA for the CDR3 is TGCAGCGTTGTAGACAGGGGGCTAAACATTCAGTACTTC. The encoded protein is CSVVDRGLNIQYF.

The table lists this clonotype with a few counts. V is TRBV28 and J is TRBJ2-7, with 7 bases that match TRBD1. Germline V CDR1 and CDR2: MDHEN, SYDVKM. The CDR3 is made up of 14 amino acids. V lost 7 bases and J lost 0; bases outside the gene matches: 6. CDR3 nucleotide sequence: TGTGCCAGCAAATCCGGGACAGTCTCCTACGAGCAGTACTTC. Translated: CASKSGTVSYEQYF. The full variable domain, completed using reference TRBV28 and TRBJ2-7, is DVKVTQSSRYLVKRTGEKVFLECVQDMDHENMFWYRQDPGLGLRLIYFSYDVKMKEKGDIPEGYSVSREKKERFSLILESASTNQTSMYLCASKSGTVSYEQYFGPGTRLTVT.

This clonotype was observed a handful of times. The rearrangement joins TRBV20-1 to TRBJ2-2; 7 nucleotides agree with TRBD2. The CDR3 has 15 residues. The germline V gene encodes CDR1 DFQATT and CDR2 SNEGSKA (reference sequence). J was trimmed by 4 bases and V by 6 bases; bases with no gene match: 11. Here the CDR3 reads CSATRSGTGTGELFF. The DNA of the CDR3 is TGCAGTGCCACTCGGAGCGGGACGGGCACCGGGGAGCTGTTTTTT.

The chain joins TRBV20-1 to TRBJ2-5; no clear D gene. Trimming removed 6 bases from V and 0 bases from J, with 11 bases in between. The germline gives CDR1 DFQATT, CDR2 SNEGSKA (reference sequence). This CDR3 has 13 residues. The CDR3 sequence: CSAVPGYQETQYF. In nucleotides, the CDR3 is TGCAGTGCCGTCCCTGGGTACCAAGAGACCCAGTACTTC.

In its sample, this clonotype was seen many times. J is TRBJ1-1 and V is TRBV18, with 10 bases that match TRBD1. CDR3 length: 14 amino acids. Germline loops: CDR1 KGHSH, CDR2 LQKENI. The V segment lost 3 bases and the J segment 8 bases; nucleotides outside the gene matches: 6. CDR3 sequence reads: CASSPFGQGGEAFF. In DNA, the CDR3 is TGTGCCAGCTCACCTTTCGGACAGGGGGGCGAAGCTTTCTTT.